This TCR beta chain emerged from a study of blood T cell repertoires in COVID-19. Germline V gene sequence: CDR1 MNHEY, CDR2 SVGEGT. The length of the CDR3 is 14 residues. Trimming at V came to 2 bases and at J to 7 bases, leaving 5 bases not matched to a gene. Generated by immunoSEQ multiplex PCR, the TCRdb table keeps only in-frame clones and is missing some. Altogether about 130,000 clones are present, under 85% being singletons, with the ten largest covering more than 15%. Enrollees, roughly 18 to 89 years old, lived in 24 US areas. This chain uses TRBV6-2 or TRBV6-3 with TRBJ1-5, with 7 bases fitting TRBD1. Sequenced material: PBMCs or T cells enriched from blood (not recorded which). This clonotype was sampled from a man under 40 who had recovered from COVID-19. The CDR3 loop is CASSYGTDVQPQHF. The CDR3 nucleotides read TGTGCCAGCAGTTACGGGACAGACGTCCAGCCCCAGCATTTT.